A single sample is the source of the 5 T cell receptor beta chains below, sequenced in a study of vaccination and CD4 T cells after COVID-19. The antigens for these receptors are not known. An Oncomine TCR Beta short-read assay was used to sequence the DNA from cultured CD4+ T cells. One entry per CDR3 protein, called by TCRdb with MiXCR from the PCR reads. Counted here are approximately 10,000 distinct CDR3 sequences, around three fifths occurring once; the ten biggest clones make up 26%. The sample's treatment: approximately nine-day PBMC culture with coronavirus spike peptide pools or control peptides (ViraFEST assay). The sample consisted of CD4+ T cells from blood, cultured in vitro. The receptor source for this set is a human donor who had recovered from COVID-19.

This clonotype was counted only a few times. The V call is TRBV19, the J call TRBJ2-3, with D perhaps matching TRBD1 or TRBD2 (6 bases each). Deletions cut 0 bases from V and 3 bases from J, with 10 bases between. CDR1 is LNHDA, CDR2 SQIVND, per germline (reference sequence). CDR3 size: 15 residues. CDR3 DNA sequence: TGTGCCAGTAGTATAGAGGGGGGCGCGACAGATACGCAGTATTTT. This codes for CASSIEGGATDTQYF. Using reference TRBV19 and TRBJ2-3 for the parts outside the CDR3, the full variable domain is DGGITQSPKYLFRKEGQNVTLSCEQNLNHDAMYWYRQDPGQGLRLIYYSQIVNDFQKGDIAEGYSVSREKKESFPLTVTSAQKNPTAFYLCASSIEGGATDTQYFGPGTRLTVL.

The V gene is TRBV7-2, the J gene TRBJ2-1, with 13 bases lining up with TRBD2. The CDR3 is 18 residues long. The trim removed 3 bases at V and 7 bases at J, leaving 12 bases unmatched. The V gene's germline CDR1 is SGHTA and CDR2 FQGNSA. The CDR3 is CASSFLSTSGGVMNEQFF. CDR3 sequence (DNA): TGTGCCAGCAGCTTCCTCTCCACTAGCGGGGGGGTTATGAATGAGCAGTTCTTC.

This clonotype was counted between two and nine times. The V gene is TRBV20-1, the J gene TRBJ2-3, with D possibly matching TRBD2 (6 bases). The CDR3 totals 15 residues. Germline values: CDR1 DFQATT, CDR2 SNEGSKA (reference sequence). Trimming shortened V by 5 bases and J by 1 base, and 16 bases separated the two germline ends. The CDR3 is CSARSWRGGTDTQYF. The CDR3 bases are TGCAGTGCTCGCTCGTGGCGGGGAGGCACAGATACGCAGTATTTT.

There are a few counts of this clonotype. This rearrangement joins TRBV6-2 or TRBV6-3 to TRBJ2-3; 8 bases line up with TRBD2. The CDR3 runs 15 residues. V was pared by 7 bases and J by 1 base, with 7 bases of the junction left unmatched. Germline CDR1 reads MNHEY; CDR2 reads SVGEGT. CDR3 sequence (DNA): TGTGCCAGCACCCAGGCGGGGGGACGCACAGATACGCAGTATTTT. This sequence encodes CASTQAGGRTDTQYF.

This chain links TRBV4-2 with TRBJ2-1; D is uncertain. V lost 4 bases, J lost 0 bases, and 13 bases lay in between. The CDR3 runs to 16 residues. CDR1 LGHNA and CDR2 YNFKEQ come from the germline V gene. The CDR3 nucleotides are TGTGCCAGCAGCCTGAGCTGGCGGAGCTCCTACAATGAGCAGTTCTTC. Amino acids: CASSLSWRSSYNEQFF.